This T cell receptor beta chain is drawn from a study of breast tumors, draining lymph nodes, adjacent tissues. Study-level findings and limits: Data only fit, rather than demonstrated, lymph node origin of most tumor T cells. Tumors had less TCR diversity than lymph nodes, more than nontumor tissue. Most tumor T cells seemingly derive from lymph node, then expand in tumor.

Samples came from axillary lymph nodes draining the breast cancer. Each CDR3 protein gets one entry after TCRdb re-called the multiplex PCR reads with MiXCR. The sample has about 120,000 distinct CDR3 sequences, around 20% seen once; the top ten hold roughly 4%. In this sample, this clonotype turned up many times. Its specificity is unknown. Sequenced sample: axillary lymph node tissue. The TCR originated in a female donor with breast cancer. Some clones in this sample may be carry-over from other donors' samples.

The CDR3 loop is CASSSGQGRGEQYF. The CDR3 region has the DNA TGTGCCAGCAGCTCGGGACAGGGAAGAGGCGAGCAGTACTTC. This rearrangement joins TRBV7-2 to TRBJ2-7, with 9 nucleotides matching TRBD1. V lost 4 bases and J lost 6; bases outside the gene matches: 7. The length of the CDR3 is 14 residues. Germline-derived CDR1 and CDR2 are SGHTA and FQGNSA.